This T cell receptor (beta chain) was captured by sequencing in a study of T cells in tuberculosis. The overall study: Sequenced TCRs come from CD1B-GMM tetramer-binding T cells.

Data came from immunoSEQ multiplex PCR; TCRdb stores just in-frame clones and leaves some out. The table has fewer than 55,000 clones, nearly 95% seen once. Each clinical donor contributed on average roughly 92,000 T cells from unsorted cryopreserved PBMC. Trimming took off 6 bases at V and 7 bases at J, with 16 bases between the two ends. The CDR3 sequence is 12 residues long. Germline CDR1 SQVTM, CDR2 ANQGSEA. The sample taken for sequencing was PBMCs. The TCR was taken from a donor between 10 and 35 years old with latent tuberculosis or without tuberculosis infection. The chain couples TRBV29-1 to TRBJ2-7; a possible D gene is TRBD2 (6 bases). This chain's CDR3 is CSVRETAREQYF. The CDR3 DNA sequence: TGCAGCGTCCGGGAGACAGCCAGGGAGCAGTACTTC.